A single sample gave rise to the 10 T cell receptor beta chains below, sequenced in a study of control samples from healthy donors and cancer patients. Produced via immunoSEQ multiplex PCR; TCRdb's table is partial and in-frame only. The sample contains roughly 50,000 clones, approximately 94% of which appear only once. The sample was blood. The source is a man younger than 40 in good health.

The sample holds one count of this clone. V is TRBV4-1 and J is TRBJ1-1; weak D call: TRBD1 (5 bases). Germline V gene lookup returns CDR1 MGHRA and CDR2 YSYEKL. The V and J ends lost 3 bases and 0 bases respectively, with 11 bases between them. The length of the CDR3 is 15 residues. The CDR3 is CASSQARGVNTEAFF. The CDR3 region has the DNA TGCGCCAGCAGCCAGGCTCGGGGGGTGAACACTGAAGCTTTCTTT.

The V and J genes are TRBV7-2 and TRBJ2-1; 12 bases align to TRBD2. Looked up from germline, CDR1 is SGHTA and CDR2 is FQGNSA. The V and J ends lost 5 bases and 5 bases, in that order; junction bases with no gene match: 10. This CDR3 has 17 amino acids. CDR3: CASSVRPSGGVNNEQFF. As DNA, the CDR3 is TGTGCCAGCAGCGTCCGACCTAGCGGGGGGGTTAACAATGAGCAGTTCTTC.

The CDR3 coding sequence is TGTGCCAGTAAACCGTTTTTAGAGGAGGAGCAGTTCTTC. Encoded protein: CASKPFLEEEQFF. J is TRBJ2-1 and V is TRBV7-2; D gene unclear. V dropped 9 bases and J dropped 10 bases, with 19 bases sitting between them. The length of the CDR3 is 13 residues. Looked up from germline, CDR1 is SGHTA and CDR2 is FQGNSA.

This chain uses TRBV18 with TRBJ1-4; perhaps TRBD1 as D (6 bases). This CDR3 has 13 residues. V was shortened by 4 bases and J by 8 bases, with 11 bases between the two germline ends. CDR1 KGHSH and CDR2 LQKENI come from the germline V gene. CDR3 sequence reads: CASSRGGVEKLFF. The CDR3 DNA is TGTGCCAGCTCACGCGGGGGCGTCGAAAAACTGTTTTTT.

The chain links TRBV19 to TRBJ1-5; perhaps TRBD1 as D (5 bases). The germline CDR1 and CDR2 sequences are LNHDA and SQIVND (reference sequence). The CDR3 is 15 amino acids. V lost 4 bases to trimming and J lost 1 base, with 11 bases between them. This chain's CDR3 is CASSTQGESNQPQHF. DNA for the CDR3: TGTGCCAGTAGTACCCAGGGTGAGAGCAATCAGCCCCAGCATTTT.

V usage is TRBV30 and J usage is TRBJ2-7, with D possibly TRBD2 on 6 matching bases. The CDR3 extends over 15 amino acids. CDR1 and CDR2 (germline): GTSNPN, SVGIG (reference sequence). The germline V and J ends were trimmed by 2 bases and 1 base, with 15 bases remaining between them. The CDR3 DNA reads TGTGCCTGGAGTCTGGGGGTGGGGGGATCCTACGAGCAGTACTTC. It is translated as CAWSLGVGGSYEQYF.

CDR3 sequence: CASSIGGAYEQYF. The CDR3 nucleotides read TGTGCCAGTAGTATTGGCGGGGCCTACGAGCAGTACTTC. The rearrangement uses TRBV19 and TRBJ2-7; possible D gene TRBD2, 6 bases. Trimming left V 3 bases short and J 2 bases short, with 8 bases between. Per germline, CDR1 LNHDA and CDR2 SQIVND (reference sequence). This CDR3 contains 13 residues.

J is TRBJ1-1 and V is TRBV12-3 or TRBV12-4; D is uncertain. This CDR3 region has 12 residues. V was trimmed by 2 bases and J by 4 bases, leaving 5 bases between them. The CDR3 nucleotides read TGTGCCAGCAGTTTACCGAGCACTGAAGCTTTCTTT. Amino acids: CASSLPSTEAFF.

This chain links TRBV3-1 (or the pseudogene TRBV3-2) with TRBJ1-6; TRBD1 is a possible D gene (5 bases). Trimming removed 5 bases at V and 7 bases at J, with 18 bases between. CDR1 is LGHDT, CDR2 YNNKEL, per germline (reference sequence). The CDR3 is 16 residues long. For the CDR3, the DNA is TGTGCCAGCAGCGAAAGCGCCAGGGCCTGGAATTCACCCCTCCACTTT. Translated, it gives CASSESARAWNSPLHF.

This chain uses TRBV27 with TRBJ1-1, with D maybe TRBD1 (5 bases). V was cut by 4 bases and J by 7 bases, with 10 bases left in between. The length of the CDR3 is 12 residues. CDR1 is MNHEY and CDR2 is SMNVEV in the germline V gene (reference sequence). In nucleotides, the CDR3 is TGTGCCAGCAGTTCGACAGTCGATGAAGCTTTCTTT. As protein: CASSSTVDEAFF.